Listed here are 31 T cell receptor beta chains from one sample, sequenced in a study of vaccination and CD4 T cells after COVID-19. TCRdb used MiXCR to reprocess the PCR reads, holding one entry per CDR3 protein. Of tens of thousands of distinct CDR3 sequences in the sample, 49% were seen once. Time point defined: late sampling 161 to 241 days after vaccination in a few convalescent patients. The sequencing used CD4+ T cells from blood, collected about 7 months after SARS-CoV-2 vaccination. The receptors were gathered from a human donor who had recovered from COVID-19.

The chain links TRBV6-1 to TRBJ1-1; no firm D call. V lost 7 bases to trimming and J lost 2 bases, with 11 bases between them. Per germline, CDR1 MNHNS and CDR2 SASEGT. This CDR3 comprises 13 residues. The CDR3 protein is CASTLSGNTEAFF. The CDR3 bases are TGTGCCAGCACTTTAAGTGGAAACACTGAAGCTTTCTTT.

This clonotype turned up a few times. The V call is TRBV28, the J call TRBJ2-5; D unclear. Germline V gives CDR1 MDHEN, CDR2 SYDVKM. The ends were cut back, 2 bases at V and 3 bases at J, with 16 bases in the middle. CDR3 length: 16 amino acids. In DNA, the CDR3 is TGTGCCAGCAGTTTACTAGGAGTCGGCCAAGAAGAGACCCAGTACTTC. Translation gives CASSLLGVGQEETQYF.

This clonotype came up a few times. The chain joins TRBV20-1 to TRBJ2-3, with D maybe TRBD2 (6 bases). CDR1 DFQATT and CDR2 SNEGSKA come from the germline V gene (reference sequence). The CDR3 covers 15 residues. V gave up 5 bases and J gave up 0 bases, with 15 bases separating them. The CDR3 coding sequence is TGCAGTGCTCCAGCCCGGACTACGAGCACAGATACGCAGTATTTT. Its protein is CSAPARTTSTDTQYF.

The chain is built from TRBV19 and TRBJ2-7; D gene ambiguous. The CDR3 length is 14 residues. V lost 4 bases, J lost 0 bases, and 10 bases lay in between. Germline loops: CDR1 LNHDA, CDR2 SQIVND (reference sequence). The CDR3 bases are TGTGCCAGTAGTAAAGAAGGTAGCTCCTACGAGCAGTACTTC. It translates to CASSKEGSSYEQYF.

With respect to this clonotype: The DNA is omitted, as the CDR3 cannot be located on it reliably, and the CDR3 follows TCRdb's listing. The rearrangement joins TRBV7-5 to TRBJ2-7; the table's D call of TRBD1 was not tested on the DNA. TRBV7-5 is deemed a pseudogene. The CDR3 is 12 residues long, counting both termini. The CDR3 loop is CISVSEKQGQYF.

The rearrangement links TRBV19 to TRBJ1-1, with D hard to call. Germline values: CDR1 LNHDA, CDR2 SQIVND (reference sequence). V was shortened by 8 bases and J by 0 bases, with 10 bases between the two germline ends. The CDR3 consists of 13 residues. In DNA, the CDR3 is TGTGCCAGTGCGACCCCTTTGAACACTGAAGCTTTCTTT. Translated: CASATPLNTEAFF.

Only one count was recorded for this clonotype. The gene calls are TRBV5-4 and TRBJ1-4; D is perhaps TRBD1 (5 bases). The CDR3 is 14 amino acids. From germline, CDR1 is SGHNT and CDR2 YYREEE (reference sequence). The V end lost 2 bases, the J end lost 6 bases, and 11 bases lay between the germline ends. CDR3 nucleotide sequence: TGTGCCAGCAGCTTAAGGCAGGGTGATGAAAAACTGTTTTTT. This codes for CASSLRQGDEKLFF.

The chain links TRBV12-3 or TRBV12-4 to TRBJ2-1; 11 bases line up with TRBD2. The V segment lost 6 bases and the J segment 9 bases; nucleotides outside the gene matches: 7. The CDR3 is made up of 14 amino acids. The CDR3 loop is CASSYTSGRGEQFF. CDR3 DNA sequence: TGTGCCAGCAGCTATACTAGCGGGAGAGGTGAGCAGTTCTTC.

V usage is TRBV7-9 and J usage is TRBJ2-2, with D hard to call. V lost 1 base, J lost 5 bases, and 5 bases lay in between. The CDR3 is made up of 13 amino acids. The V gene's germline CDR1 is SEHNR and CDR2 FQNEAQ (reference sequence). The CDR3 nucleotides are TGTGCCAGCAGCTTAGGTTGGACCGGGGAGCTGTTTTTT. Translated: CASSLGWTGELFF.

By share, this clonotype ranks as large (0.1 to 1%). The rearrangement uses TRBV6-4 and TRBJ2-3; 8 positions agree with TRBD2. The CDR3 is made up of 13 amino acids. V was clipped by 4 bases and J by 3 bases; unmatched bases: 0. The germline V gene has CDR1 MRHNA and CDR2 SNTAGT. Here the CDR3 reads CASSASGTDTQYF. In DNA form, the CDR3 reads TGTGCCAGCAGTGCTAGCGGGACAGATACGCAGTATTTT.

The sample holds a few counts of this clonotype. The chain employs TRBV27 and TRBJ1-6, with D possibly matching TRBD1 (5 bases). The V gene lost 6 bases and the J gene lost 5 bases, with 20 bases spanning the gap. Germline loops: CDR1 MNHEY, CDR2 SMNVEV (reference sequence). CDR3 size: 17 residues. CDR3 coding DNA: TGTGCCAGCAGCCCGACCCTCCCGCCGACAGATAATTCACCCCTCCACTTT. It is translated as CASSPTLPPTDNSPLHF.

This rearrangement joins TRBV12-3 or TRBV12-4 to TRBJ2-7; the D gene is possibly TRBD1 (5 bases). The V and J ends lost 6 bases and 4 bases respectively, with 7 bases between them. The CDR3 covers 11 residues. CDR3 region: CASSPGYEQYF. In DNA form, the CDR3 reads TGTGCCAGCAGCCCAGGGTACGAGCAGTACTTC.

This clonotype was seen a few times. The V gene is TRBV7-9, the J gene TRBJ2-7, with D perhaps being TRBD1 or TRBD2 (5 bases each). CDR1 and CDR2 (germline): SEHNR, FQNEAQ (reference sequence). V was pared by 4 bases and J by 4 bases, with 5 bases between. The CDR3 sequence is 11 residues long. The CDR3 region is CASSWGYEQYF. Written as DNA, the CDR3 is TGTGCCAGCAGCTGGGGGTACGAGCAGTACTTC.

This clonotype was picked up a small number of times. This chain connects TRBV28 to TRBJ1-5; TRBD1 is a possible D gene (6 bases). Trimming left V 6 bases short and J 4 bases short, with 13 bases between. CDR3 size: 14 residues. The V gene's germline CDR1 is MDHEN and CDR2 SYDVKM. The CDR3 nucleotides are TGTGCCAGCAGCCCGTACAGGGAGAATCAGCCCCAGCATTTT. This encodes CASSPYRENQPQHF.

The V gene is TRBV15, the J gene TRBJ2-1, with 10 bases identical to TRBD2. After removal of 1 base from V and 6 bases from J, the junction contained 6 bases not matched to a gene. The CDR3 contains 16 residues. Germline V gene data show CDR1 as LNHNV and CDR2 as YYDKDF (reference sequence). The chain's CDR3 is CATSRASGRGGNEQFF. The DNA for the CDR3 is TGTGCCACCAGCAGAGCTAGCGGGAGAGGGGGCAATGAGCAGTTCTTC.

The gene calls are TRBV27 and TRBJ2-3, with a tentative D call TRBD2 (6 bases). V lost 6 bases to trimming and J lost 3 bases, with 16 bases between them. This CDR3 region has 15 residues. CDR1 MNHEY and CDR2 SMNVEV come from the germline V gene (reference sequence). Here the CDR3 reads CASRGSGVGTDTQYF. The CDR3 DNA follows: TGTGCCAGCAGAGGTAGCGGAGTCGGGACAGATACGCAGTATTTT.

This sequence joins TRBV6-2 or TRBV6-3 and TRBJ2-2, with TRBD2 identical over 7 bases. The CDR3 loop spans 16 amino acids. With V trimmed by 7 bases and J by 4 bases, 12 bases remained unmatched. Germline V gives CDR1 MNHEY, CDR2 SVGEGT. The CDR3, as DNA: TGTGCCAGCATTAGGGCCGTGGTAGCGGGCACCGGGGAGCTGTTTTTT. Translating it yields CASIRAVVAGTGELFF.

V and J are TRBV20-1 and TRBJ1-5; D might be TRBD1 (5 bases). The CDR3 loop spans 15 amino acids. Germline loops: CDR1 DFQATT, CDR2 SNEGSKA (reference sequence). Trimming removed 6 bases at V and 4 bases at J, with 19 bases between. Here the CDR3 DNA reads TGCAGTGCCCGGGACGGGGTTAATTCGAATCAGCCCCAGCATTTT. Protein sequence: CSARDGVNSNQPQHF.

The chain combines TRBV2 with TRBJ1-2; D possibly corresponds to TRBD1 (5 bases). Germline V gene sequence: CDR1 SNHLY, CDR2 FYNNEI. This CDR3 has 16 residues. Trimming took off 1 base at V and 8 bases at J, with 20 bases between the two ends. In nucleotides, the CDR3 is TGTGCCAGCAGTGAAGTGGGTTGGCGGGGCGCAGGGGGCTACACCTTC. This codes for CASSEVGWRGAGGYTF.

The sample holds a few counts of this clonotype. This chain connects TRBV7-9 to TRBJ1-6; maybe TRBD1 (6 bases). This CDR3 is 13 amino acids long. Trimming removed 5 bases from V and 14 bases from J, with 16 bases in between. Germline loops: CDR1 SEHNR, CDR2 FQNEAQ (reference sequence). CDR3 region: CASSPIKTGTLHF. DNA for the CDR3: TGTGCCAGCAGCCCGATAAAGACAGGCACCCTCCACTTT.

This chain joins TRBV20-1 and TRBJ2-7; no definite D call. The V end was cut by 5 bases, the J end by 1 base, with 15 bases between. Germline CDR1 is DFQATT and CDR2 is SNEGSKA (reference sequence). This CDR3 has 14 amino acids. CDR3 residues: CSAPYPGPSYEQYF. The CDR3 nucleotides read TGCAGTGCTCCTTATCCGGGCCCATCCTACGAGCAGTACTTC.

This clonotype has just a few counts. The chain combines TRBV20-1 with TRBJ1-1; 7 bases agree with TRBD1. The junction had 23 bases not matched to a gene; V was cut back by 3 bases and J by 4 bases. CDR3 size: 19 residues. Germline V gene data show CDR1 as DFQATT and CDR2 as SNEGSKA (reference sequence). DNA for the CDR3: TGCAGTGCTAGGGTCCACAAAGGTCCAGGGGGGTGGATGGGCACTGAAGCTTTCTTT. It encodes CSARVHKGPGGWMGTEAFF.

The chain carries TRBV6-2 or TRBV6-3 and TRBJ2-1; tentative D call: TRBD2 (6 bases). CDR3 length: 13 residues. Germline V gene data show CDR1 as MNHEY and CDR2 as SVGEGT. Trimming stripped 8 bases from V and 5 bases from J, with 13 bases between. The CDR3 DNA is TGTGCCAGCCGGGAGCCGGCCCACAATGAGCAGTTCTTC. It specifies CASREPAHNEQFF.

This clonotype turned up a few times. The CDR3 sequence is CASSPSLRAGSPLHF. CDR3 sequence (DNA): TGTGCCAGCAGCCCCTCCCTAAGGGCTGGGTCACCCCTCCACTTT. V is TRBV7-6 and J is TRBJ1-6; D is ambiguous. V dropped 5 bases and J dropped 10 bases, with 18 bases sitting between them. Germline values: CDR1 SGHVS, CDR2 FNYEAQ. The CDR3 has 15 residues.

This clonotype was seen a few times. CDR3 sequence (DNA): TGTGCCAGCAGCCCTGGGACAGGGGCCTACAATGAGCAGTTCTTC. Translating gives CASSPGTGAYNEQFF. The chain carries TRBV5-4 and TRBJ2-1; TRBD1 matches 10 bases. This CDR3 is 15 amino acids long. From germline, CDR1 is SGHNT and CDR2 YYREEE (reference sequence). The V gene end was trimmed by 4 bases and the J gene end by 2 bases; junction bases not matched to a gene: 3. The full variable domain, in which reference TRBV5-4 and TRBJ2-1 provide the parts outside the CDR3, is ETGVTQSPTHLIKTRGQQVTLRCSSQSGHNTVSWYQQALGQGPQFIFQYYREEENGRGNFPPRFSGLQFPNYSSELNVNALELDDSALYLCASSPGTGAYNEQFFGPGTRLTVL.

The rearrangement joins TRBV7-9 to TRBJ2-1; D uncertain. Germline loops: CDR1 SEHNR, CDR2 FQNEAQ (reference sequence). Trimming stripped 2 bases from V and 6 bases from J, with 11 bases between. The CDR3 consists of 14 residues. The CDR3 coding sequence is TGTGCCAGCAGCTTATCCCCCCAGAGCAATGAGCAGTTCTTC. Amino acid sequence: CASSLSPQSNEQFF.

The gene calls are TRBV7-6 and TRBJ2-2, with D possibly being TRBD2 (6 bases). V lost 1 base and J lost 7, with 10 bases in between. CDR1 and CDR2 from the germline V gene are SGHVS and FNYEAQ. The CDR3 runs to 14 residues. The chain's CDR3 is CASSLVVEGGELFF. The CDR3 region has the DNA TGTGCCAGCAGCTTAGTTGTGGAGGGCGGGGAGCTGTTTTTT.

The genes are TRBV20-1 and TRBJ1-2; D is unresolved. CDR3 length equals 13 residues. Trimming left V 1 base short and J 6 bases short, with 12 bases between. Germline V gene data show CDR1 as DFQATT and CDR2 as SNEGSKA (reference sequence). The CDR3: CSARVGQLNGYTF. The CDR3 DNA follows: TGCAGTGCTAGAGTTGGTCAGCTAAATGGCTACACCTTC.

The chain links TRBV6-2 or TRBV6-3 to TRBJ1-5, with 7 bases aligning to TRBD1. This CDR3 is 15 amino acids long. With 4 bases clipped from V and 3 bases from J, the junction kept 6 bases outside the gene matches. CDR1 is MNHEY and CDR2 is SVGEGT in the germline V gene. In nucleotides, the CDR3 is TGTGCCAGCAGTTTCGGGACAGCCATCAATCAGCCCCAGCATTTT. Its translation: CASSFGTAINQPQHF.

The chain has TRBV5-5 and TRBJ2-3; D unresolved. CDR1 is SGHKS, CDR2 YYEKEE, per germline (reference sequence). V was shortened by 5 bases and J by 4 bases, with 8 bases between the two germline ends. The CDR3 consists of 12 residues. The CDR3 coding sequence is TGTGCCAGCAGTTGGGGTTCAGATACGCAGTATTTT. This encodes CASSWGSDTQYF.

This chain uses TRBV7-9 with TRBJ1-1; D uncertain. Germline values: CDR1 SEHNR, CDR2 FQNEAQ (reference sequence). The CDR3 contains 14 residues. The V end was cut by 1 base, the J end by 6 bases, with 12 bases between. The CDR3 protein is CASSLEQSGAEAFF. CDR3 DNA: TGTGCCAGCAGCTTAGAACAATCCGGCGCTGAAGCTTTCTTT.